This TCR beta chain was sequenced for a study of T-cell reconstitution after alpha-beta-depleted transplantation in children. Study-wide results and limits: Recipient T cells and thymic progenitors that survived gave rise to the high TCRbeta diversity observed at day 60 in some patients.

The TCRbeta library incorporated unique molecular identifiers. TCRdb fed the PCR reads into MiXCR, producing one record per CDR3 protein. The table lists roughly 120,000 distinct CDR3 sequences, 23% of them singletons. V dropped 0 bases and J dropped 4 bases, with 4 bases sitting between them. CDR1 is GTSNPN, CDR2 SVGIG, per germline (reference sequence). This CDR3 is built from 11 residues. This clonotype appeared a few times. Antigen specificity is unknown. The rearrangement uses TRBV30 and TRBJ2-7, with D uncertain. Sequenced material: PBMCs, mostly from graft donor cells, taken 180 days after TCRalphabeta/CD19-depleted stem cell transplant. The clonotype was recovered from a male patient aged 2 to 10 who had a stem cell transplant for chronic granulomatous disease, so the T cells may come from the graft donor. The CDR3 loop reads CAWSVGYEQYF. The CDR3 DNA reads as TGTGCCTGGAGTGTAGGATACGAGCAGTACTTC.